One and the same sample provided the 5 T cell receptor beta chains below, sequenced in a study of regulatory T cells in long-lasting Graves disease. Indicated time point: persistent/refractory GD, antithyroid drugs over 5 years with positive TRAb. The TCR library used RNA extracted from PBMCs. Sequencing libraries for TCR beta were prepared with iRepertoire HTBI primers and Arm-PCR of CDR3 regions. TCRdb independently ran MiXCR on the multiplex PCR reads; one entry per CDR3 protein. The table has 400,000 to 500,000 distinct CDR3 sequences, 20% to 25% seen once. The specimen comprised peripheral blood mononuclear cells (PBMCs), sampled when the disease was refractory, from a patient treated with antithyroid drugs. All receptors come from a female donor with Graves disease.

V usage is TRBV27 and J usage is TRBJ2-1, with D maybe TRBD1 (6 bases). The CDR3 covers 13 residues. Trimming cost V 10 bases and J 2 bases, with 12 bases left between them. Germline values: CDR1 MNHEY, CDR2 SMNVEV (reference sequence). The CDR3 loop is CATSGQTYNEQFF. CDR3 in DNA: TGTGCCACCTCGGGACAAACCTACAATGAGCAGTTCTTC.

This clonotype was seen a single time. This may be a read error, as it is one base from a much larger clone. Because the CDR3 is missing its conserved closing phenylalanine or tryptophan, this is likely a read error. The CDR3 sequence: CASSPRDGGVAQHS. CDR3 coding DNA: TGTGCCAGCAGCCCCCGGGACGGGGGCGTAGCCCAGCATTCT. The rearrangement links TRBV7-7 to TRBJ1-5, with a tentative D call TRBD1 (6 bases). CDR3 length: 14 amino acids. Germline values: CDR1 SSHAT, CDR2 FNYEAQ (reference sequence). V was shortened by 5 bases and J by 11 bases, with 19 bases between the two germline ends.

The table lists this clonotype with many counts. The gene calls are TRBV28 and TRBJ1-2; D not resolved. The V gene's germline CDR1 is MDHEN and CDR2 SYDVKM. This CDR3 has 12 residues. V was pared by 5 bases and J by 4 bases, with 8 bases between. CDR3 region: CASSLAVYGYTF. CDR3 in DNA: TGTGCCAGCAGTCTAGCTGTCTATGGCTACACCTTC.

A note on this clonotype: A far larger clone is only one base removed, so a read error is likely. The chain carries TRBV10-3 and TRBJ2-7; D unresolved. Per the germline V gene, CDR1 is ENHRY and CDR2 is SYGVKD. CDR3 length equals 15 residues. The V gene lost 5 bases and the J gene lost 1 base, with 15 bases spanning the gap. The DNA of the CDR3 is TGTGCCATCAGTTTAATCTGGACCCCTTCCTACGAGCAGTACTTC. Translating gives CAISLIWTPSYEQYF.

A word on this clonotype: The junction departs from the called germline gene at one end, perhaps through a read error. This chain connects TRBV7-9 to TRBJ2-4, with unresolved D. The germline V gene encodes CDR1 SEHNR and CDR2 FQNEAQ (reference sequence). CDR3 size: 13 residues. The CDR3 loop reads CASSLDDGPKQFF. Here the CDR3 DNA reads TGTGCCAGCAGCTTAGACGACGGACCTAAGCAATTCTTC.